The 15 T cell receptor beta chains below were found in one sample sequenced in a study of T cells in women clearing cervical HPV infection. The table came from immunoSEQ multiplex PCR; TCRdb's copy has only in-frame clones and leaves some out. This sample contains about 22,000 clones. Sequenced material: blood buffy coat. These receptor sequences come from a woman aged 18 to 75 with a cervical HPV16 infection that either progressed to CIN3+ or cleared (not recorded which).

Points on this clone: Read data end 3 residues before the CDR3 end; the end is taken from the germline J gene. J is TRBJ2-3 and V is TRBV5-1; D perhaps matches TRBD1 (5 bases). Trimming shortened V by 0 bases and J by 0 bases, and 5 bases separated the two germline ends. The CDR3 consists of 14 residues. Germline CDR1 reads SGHRS; CDR2 reads YFSETQ. The covered CDR3 bases are TGCGCCAGCAGCTTGGCAGGGAGCACAGATACG. It is translated as CASSLAGSTDT. The full CDR3 reads CASSLAGSTDTQYF.

For this clone: Read sequence stops 3 residues before the CDR3 end, and the germline J gene provides the missing end. This chain uses TRBV18 with TRBJ1-2; TRBD1 matches at 10 bases. The CDR3 runs to 15 residues. The germline V gene encodes CDR1 KGHSH and CDR2 LQKENI. CDR3 in amino acids: CASSRTGTGDNDYTF. The DNA read from the CDR3 is TGTGCCAGCTCCCGGACCGGGACAGGGGACAATGAC.

Turning to this clone: The read terminates 3 residues ahead of where the CDR3 ends, so the germline J gene completes it. J is TRBJ1-6 and V is TRBV10-3; weak D call: TRBD1 (6 bases). Germline assignment: CDR1 ENHRY and CDR2 SYGVKD. V shed 0 bases and J shed 5 bases, with 8 bases lying between them. The CDR3 has 15 residues. The CDR3 spells CAISESGGNNSPLHF. The covered CDR3 bases are TGTGCCATCAGTGAGTCAGGGGGAAATAATTCACCC.

As regards this clone: The read gets to within 3 residues of the CDR3 end, and the germline J gene fills in the rest. The chain is built from TRBV2 and TRBJ1-4; D is unresolved. The CDR3 is 13 amino acids. The V gene's germline CDR1 is SNHLY and CDR2 FYNNEI. Trimming cost V 7 bases and J 7 bases, with 13 bases left between them. This CDR3 reads CASIQALFEKLFF. The DNA read from the CDR3 is TGTGCCAGCATTCAGGCTCTCTTTGAAAAA. Combining the CDR3 with reference TRBV2 and TRBJ1-4 gives the whole variable domain EPEVTQTPSHQVTQMGQEVILRCVPISNHLYFYWYRQILGQKVEFLVSFYNNEISEKSEIFDDQFSVERPDGSNFTLKIRSTKLEDSAMYFCASIQALFEKLFFGSGTQLSVL.

As for this clone: The sequence runs out 3 residues before the end of the CDR3; the remainder is reconstructed from the germline J gene. The rearrangement links TRBV19 to TRBJ1-2; D not resolved. Germline CDR1 is LNHDA and CDR2 is SQIVND (reference sequence). The CDR3 covers 12 residues. The CDR3 spells CASSIWRGSYTF. The covered CDR3 bases are TGTGCCAGTAGTATATGGCGGGGAAGC.

Concerning this clone itself: The sequence runs out 3 residues before the end of the CDR3; the remainder is reconstructed from the germline J gene. The chain carries TRBV19 and TRBJ1-1; 7 bases align to TRBD1. In germline, CDR1 is LNHDA, CDR2 SQIVND (reference sequence). Germline trimming cut 4 bases from V and 5 bases from J; bases unmatched to any gene: 4. This CDR3 contains 13 residues. The CDR3 DNA, read in part, is TGTGCCAGTAGTACCGACAGGGTAACTGAA. Translation: CASSTDRVTE. Given in full, the CDR3 is CASSTDRVTEAFF. Using reference TRBV19 and TRBJ1-1 for the parts outside the CDR3, the full variable domain is DGGITQSPKYLFRKEGQNVTLSCEQNLNHDAMYWYRQDPGQGLRLIYYSQIVNDFQKGDIAEGYSVSREKKESFPLTVTSAQKNPTAFYLCASSTDRVTEAFFGQGTRLTVV.

With regard to this clone: The CDR3 end is not reached by the read, which stops 3 residues before it; the germline J gene fills it in. V gene TRBV30 combines with J gene TRBJ2-2; 9 nucleotides line up with TRBD2. The CDR3 is made up of 18 amino acids. V lost 0 bases, J lost 3 bases, and 11 bases stayed unmatched. Looked up from germline, CDR1 is GTSNPN and CDR2 is SVGIG (reference sequence). The CDR3 here is CAWSVPISGSLHTGELFF. CDR3 DNA, as far as it was read: TGTGCCTGGAGTGTCCCGATTAGCGGGAGCTTGCACACCGGGGAG. Combining the CDR3 with reference TRBV30 and TRBJ2-2 gives the whole variable domain SQTIHQWPATLVQPVGSPLSLECTVEGTSNPNLYWYRQAAGRGLQLLFYSVGIGQISSEVPQNLSASRPQDRQFILSSKKLLLSDSGFYLCAWSVPISGSLHTGELFFGEGSRLTVL.

As to this clone: The read is 3 residues too short to cover the CDR3 end, so that end is filled in from the germline J gene. The chain links TRBV29-1 to TRBJ2-1; tentatively, D is TRBD1 (6 bases). V was pared by 5 bases and J by 3 bases, with 11 bases between. The CDR3 has 13 residues. Germline CDR1 and CDR2: SQVTM and ANQGSEA. The covered CDR3 bases are TGCAGCGTTACAGGGCCGGGCTACAATGAG. It translates to CSVTGPGYNE. The whole CDR3 region reads CSVTGPGYNEQFF.

Comment on this clone: Read coverage stops 3 residues before the CDR3 terminus; the germline J gene supplies the remainder. This rearrangement joins TRBV20-1 to TRBJ2-7; D perhaps matches TRBD2 (6 bases). The CDR3 covers 12 residues. Trimming shortened V by 6 bases and J by 5 bases, and 14 bases separated the two germline ends. Germline loops: CDR1 DFQATT, CDR2 SNEGSKA (reference sequence). The CDR3 loop is CSAAGTEDEQYF. The DNA read from the CDR3 is TGCAGTGCGGCCGGGACTGAGGACGAG.

Comments on this clone: Sequencing ends 3 residues short of the CDR3 end; the germline J gene provides the rest. This rearrangement joins TRBV4-2 to TRBJ2-7, with TRBD2 matching 11 bases. Germline CDR1 LGHNA, CDR2 YNFKEQ. Unmatched junction bases numbered 10, after V lost 4 bases and J lost 2 bases. The CDR3 totals 17 residues. The CDR3 DNA, read in part, is TGTGCCAGCAGCCCAACTCCCGGGACTAGCGGTGCCTACGAG. This sequence encodes CASSPTPGTSGAYE. The CDR3, in full, reads CASSPTPGTSGAYEQYF.

Comments on this clone: The read is 3 residues too short to cover the CDR3 end, so that end is filled in from the germline J gene. V gene TRBV9 combines with J gene TRBJ2-1; 9 nucleotides align to TRBD2. V was clipped by 4 bases and J by 4 bases; unmatched bases: 12. Germline assignment: CDR1 SGDLS and CDR2 YYNGEE. The CDR3 loop spans 17 amino acids. The CDR3 here is CASSKGSGGPLYNEQFF. Partial CDR3 DNA: TGTGCCAGCAGCAAGGGGAGCGGGGGGCCGTTATACAATGAG.

Remarks on this clone: The sequenced fragment ends 3 residues before the CDR3 boundary, so the rest is inferred from the germline J gene. The genes are TRBV19 and TRBJ2-1, with 7 bases identical to TRBD1. The junction had 13 bases not matched to a gene; V was cut back by 9 bases and J by 8 bases. CDR3 length: 14 amino acids. The V gene's germline CDR1 is LNHDA and CDR2 SQIVND (reference sequence). The CDR3 spells CASGPGQSNDEQFF. The CDR3 DNA, read in part, is TGTGCCAGCGGACCGGGACAGAGTAATGATGAG.

Notes on this clone: The missing CDR3 end, 3 residues past where the read stops, is filled in from the germline J gene. The chain is built from TRBV5-1 and TRBJ2-3; TRBD2 is a possible D gene (6 bases). V was cut by 4 bases and J by 3 bases, with 15 bases left in between. The CDR3 contains 15 residues. Per germline, CDR1 SGHRS and CDR2 YFSETQ. The CDR3 bases that were read are TGCGCCAGCAGCATCGGGACTTTCGGGACAGATACG. It codes for CASSIGTFGTDT. The whole CDR3 sequence reads CASSIGTFGTDTQYF.

As concerns this clone: The CDR3 end falls 3 residues outside the read, so it is completed with the germline J gene. The chain recombines TRBV5-1 with TRBJ2-1; a possible D gene is TRBD1 (5 bases). Germline loops: CDR1 SGHRS, CDR2 YFSETQ. The CDR3 spans 15 residues. The germline V and J ends were trimmed by 1 base and 5 bases, with 13 bases remaining between them. The sequenced CDR3 bases are TGCGCCAGCAGCTTGAGGCAGGGTGGAAACAATGAG. Translating gives CASSLRQGGNNE. The whole CDR3 sequence is CASSLRQGGNNEQFF.

On this clone itself: The read falls 3 residues short of the CDR3 end, and the missing part is taken from the germline J gene. The rearrangement links TRBV10-3 to TRBJ1-2; D possibly corresponds to TRBD1 (5 bases). The CDR3 has 14 residues. Germline V lookup: CDR1 ENHRY, CDR2 SYGVKD. CDR3 loop: CAISPAGGSEGYTF. The CDR3 bases that were read are TGTGCCATCAGCCCAGCCGGGGGGTCTGAAGGC.